This T cell receptor (beta chain) originates from a study of cytomegalovirus exposure and HLA in healthy donors. Study-wide context: The approximately 120 validation repertoires, a later analysis reported, used the same platform as the approximately 700 first-cohort repertoires.

The V and J ends lost 2 bases and 6 bases respectively, with 16 bases between them. The CDR3 is 15 residues long. The germline V gene encodes CDR1 SGHAT and CDR2 FQNNGV. The study's findings and limits: In vitro testing confirmed a few CMV-associated chains as specific for CMV antigens.

Separation from the roughly 670-subject first cohort characterized the roughly 120-subject validation cohort, to which the donors belonged. Comment on this clone: Its matching antigen is unknown.

Some clones are missing from TCRdb's copy, which holds only in-frame ones; the method was immunoSEQ multiplex PCR. Among 89,000 or so clones, roughly 92% were seen once, and the ten largest hold about 1.1%. The rearrangement links TRBV11-2 to TRBJ2-5, with D maybe TRBD1 (6 bases). Material for sequencing was PBMCs. This receptor was identified in a woman aged 25 to 39 in good health and CMV-seropositive. The CDR3 bases are TGTGCCAGCAGCTTAACTCAGGGGACACCTCAGACCCAGTACTTC. Translated, it gives CASSLTQGTPQTQYF. Supplemented by reference TRBV11-2 and TRBJ2-5, the full variable domain reads EAGVAQSPRYKIIEKRQSVAFWCNPISGHATLYWYQQILGQGPKLLIQFQNNGVVDDSQLPKDRFSAERLKGVDSTLKIQPAKLEDSAVYLCASSLTQGTPQTQYFGPGTRLLVL.